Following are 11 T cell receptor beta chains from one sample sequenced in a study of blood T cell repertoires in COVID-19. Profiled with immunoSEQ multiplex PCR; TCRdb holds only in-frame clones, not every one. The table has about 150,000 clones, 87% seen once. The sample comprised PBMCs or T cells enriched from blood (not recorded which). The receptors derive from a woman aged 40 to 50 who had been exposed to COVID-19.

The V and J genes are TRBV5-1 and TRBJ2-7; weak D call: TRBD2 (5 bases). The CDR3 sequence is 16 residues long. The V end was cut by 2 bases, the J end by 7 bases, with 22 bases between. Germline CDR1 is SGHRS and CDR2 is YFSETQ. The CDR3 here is CASSFGGAERSREQYF. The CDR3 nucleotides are TGCGCCAGCAGCTTTGGCGGAGCGGAGCGGAGTAGAGAGCAGTACTTC.

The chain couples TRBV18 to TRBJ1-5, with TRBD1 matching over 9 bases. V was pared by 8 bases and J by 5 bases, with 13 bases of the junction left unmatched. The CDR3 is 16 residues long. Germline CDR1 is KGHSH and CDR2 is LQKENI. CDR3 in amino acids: CASDRAYRDRDQPQHF. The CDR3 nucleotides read TGTGCCAGCGACCGGGCGTACCGGGACAGGGATCAGCCCCAGCATTTT.

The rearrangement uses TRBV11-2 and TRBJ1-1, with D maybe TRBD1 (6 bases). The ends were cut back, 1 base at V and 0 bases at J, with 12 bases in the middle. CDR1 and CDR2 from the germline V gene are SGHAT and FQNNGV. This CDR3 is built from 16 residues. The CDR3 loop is CASSLGVGTMNTEAFF. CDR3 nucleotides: TGTGCCAGCAGCTTAGGGGTAGGGACAATGAACACTGAAGCTTTCTTT. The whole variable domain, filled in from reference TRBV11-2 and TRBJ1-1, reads EAGVAQSPRYKIIEKRQSVAFWCNPISGHATLYWYQQILGQGPKLLIQFQNNGVVDDSQLPKDRFSAERLKGVDSTLKIQPAKLEDSAVYLCASSLGVGTMNTEAFFGQGTRLTVV.

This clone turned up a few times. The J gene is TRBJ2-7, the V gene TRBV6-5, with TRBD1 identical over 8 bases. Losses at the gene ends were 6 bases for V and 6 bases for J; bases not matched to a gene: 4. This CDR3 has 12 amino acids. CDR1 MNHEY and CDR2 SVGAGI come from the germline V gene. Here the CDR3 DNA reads TGTGCCAGCAGGTCAGGGGGCTTCGAGCAGTACTTC. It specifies CASRSGGFEQYF.

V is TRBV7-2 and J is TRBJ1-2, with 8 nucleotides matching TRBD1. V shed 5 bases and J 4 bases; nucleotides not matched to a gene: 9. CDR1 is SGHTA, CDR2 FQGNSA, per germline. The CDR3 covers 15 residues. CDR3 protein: CASSPATGVVYGYTF. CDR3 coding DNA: TGTGCCAGCAGCCCCGCGACAGGGGTCGTCTATGGCTACACCTTC.

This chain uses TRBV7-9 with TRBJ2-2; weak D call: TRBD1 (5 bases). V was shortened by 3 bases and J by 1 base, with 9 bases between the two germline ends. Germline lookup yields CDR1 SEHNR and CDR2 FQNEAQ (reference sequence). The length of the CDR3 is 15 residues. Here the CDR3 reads CASSLSQGNTGELFF. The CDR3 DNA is TGTGCCAGCAGCTTGAGTCAGGGGAACACCGGGGAGCTGTTTTTT.

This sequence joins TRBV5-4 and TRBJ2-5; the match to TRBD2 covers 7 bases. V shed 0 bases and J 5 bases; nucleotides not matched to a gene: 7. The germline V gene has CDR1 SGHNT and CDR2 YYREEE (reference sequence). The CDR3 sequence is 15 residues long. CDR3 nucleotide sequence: TGTGCCAGCAGCTTGGAATCCCAGGGAGGGGAGACCCAGTACTTC. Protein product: CASSLESQGGETQYF.

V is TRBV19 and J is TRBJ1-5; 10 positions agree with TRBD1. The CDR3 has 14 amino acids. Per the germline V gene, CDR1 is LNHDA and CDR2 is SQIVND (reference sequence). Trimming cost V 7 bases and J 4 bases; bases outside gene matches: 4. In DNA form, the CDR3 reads TGTGCCAGTACCCCGGGACAGGGGAATCAGCCCCAGCATTTT. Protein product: CASTPGQGNQPQHF.

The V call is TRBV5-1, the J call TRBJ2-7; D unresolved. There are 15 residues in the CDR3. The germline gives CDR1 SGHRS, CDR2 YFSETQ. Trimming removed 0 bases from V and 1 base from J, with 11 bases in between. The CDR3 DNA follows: TGCGCCAGCAGCTTGGGCAGTATGTTATCCTACGAGCAGTACTTC. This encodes CASSLGSMLSYEQYF.

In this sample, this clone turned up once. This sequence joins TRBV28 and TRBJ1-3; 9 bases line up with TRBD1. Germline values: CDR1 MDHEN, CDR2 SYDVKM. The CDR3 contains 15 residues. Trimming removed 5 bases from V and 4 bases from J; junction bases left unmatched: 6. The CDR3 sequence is CASSTPTGGGNTIYF. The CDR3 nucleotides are TGTGCCAGCAGTACGCCCACAGGGGGCGGAAACACCATATATTTT.

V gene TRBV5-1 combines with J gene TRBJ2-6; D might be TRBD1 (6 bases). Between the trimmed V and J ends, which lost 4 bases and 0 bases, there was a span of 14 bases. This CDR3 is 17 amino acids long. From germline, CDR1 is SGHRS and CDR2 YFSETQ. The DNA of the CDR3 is TGCGCCAGCAGCCCCGACAGGTTTTTCTCTGGGGCCAACGTCCTGACTTTC. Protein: CASSPDRFFSGANVLTF.